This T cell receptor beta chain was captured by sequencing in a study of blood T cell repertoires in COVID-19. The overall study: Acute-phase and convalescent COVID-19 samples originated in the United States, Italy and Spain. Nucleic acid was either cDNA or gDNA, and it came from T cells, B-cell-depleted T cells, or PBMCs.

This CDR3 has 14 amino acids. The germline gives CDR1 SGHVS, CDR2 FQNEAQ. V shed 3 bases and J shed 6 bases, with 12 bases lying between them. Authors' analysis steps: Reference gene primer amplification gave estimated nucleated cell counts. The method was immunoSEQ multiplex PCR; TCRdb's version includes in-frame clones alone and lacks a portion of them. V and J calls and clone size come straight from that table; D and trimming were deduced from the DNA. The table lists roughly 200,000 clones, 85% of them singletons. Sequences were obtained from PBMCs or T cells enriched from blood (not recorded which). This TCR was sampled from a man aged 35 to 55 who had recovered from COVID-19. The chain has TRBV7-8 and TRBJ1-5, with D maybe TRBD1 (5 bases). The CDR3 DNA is TGTGCCAGCAGCTTGGGGCGGGGTGGTCAGCCCCAGCATTTT. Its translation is CASSLGRGGQPQHF.